The present T cell receptor beta chain was sequenced within a study of T cells after posttransplantation cyclophosphamide. This clone was picked up a small number of times. What it recognizes is unknown. General study points: Donor CD8+ memory clones often dominated recipient blood repertoires at later times. TRB overlap between skin or GI tissue T cells and blood was limited. After PTCy, TRB diversity resembled that of CNI/methotrexate controls.

Repertoires were generated with immunoSEQ multiplex PCR, while TCRdb's copy carries only in-frame clones and drops some. There are some 5,000 clones in the sample, none observed a single time. Busulfan-fludarabine conditioning, marrow transplant, and cyclophosphamide on days +3 and +4 were administered. The material sequenced was PBMCs, taken after allogeneic stem cell transplant with posttransplant cyclophosphamide. The clonotype comes from a female patient in her thirties or forties who received an allogeneic stem cell transplant from an unrelated donor, was CMV-positive, and had acute and chronic GVHD. Some of the T cells may derive from the graft donor.

DNA for the CDR3: TGTGCCAGCAGTCCAGGGGGCTCCGGGGAGCTGTTTTTT. It yields the protein CASSPGGSGELFF. This rearrangement joins TRBV6-1 to TRBJ2-2; 8 bases agree with TRBD1. The V gene's germline CDR1 is MNHNS and CDR2 SASEGT. Unmatched junction bases numbered 2, after V lost 5 bases and J lost 6 bases. There are 13 residues in the CDR3.